This T cell receptor beta chain appears in the sequencing data of a study of OX40 agonist ivuxolimab in advanced cancers. Study conclusions and caveats: Averaging showed that CD8+ T cells had more expanded clones than CD4+ did. At 0.1 to 3.0 mg/kg and by week 6, CD4+ and CD8+ T cells in the blood had expanded clonally.

Libraries were prepared by immunoSEQ multiplex PCR; TCRdb keeps only in-frame clonotypes and omits some of them. The sample contains roughly 50,000 clones, roughly 88% of which appear only once. Details on this clone: Its antigen is not identified.

The investigators sampled blood at baseline, at cycle 4 day 1, and at cycle 7 day 1. The receptor comes from an adult with an advanced solid tumor such as melanoma, head and neck, liver or kidney cancer. The sequencing used CD4+ or CD8+ T cells sorted from blood, collected in a trial of the OX40 agonist ivuxolimab.

CDR3 protein: CASSFASGAYEQYF. The DNA of the CDR3 is TGTGCCAGCAGCTTCGCTAGCGGAGCCTACGAGCAGTACTTC. The chain has TRBV7-2 and TRBJ2-7; 7 nucleotides line up with TRBD2. The length of the CDR3 is 14 residues. After removal of 3 bases from V and 2 bases from J, the junction contained 4 bases not matched to a gene. Germline V lookup: CDR1 SGHTA, CDR2 FQGNSA.